This TCR beta chain was documented in a study of OX40 agonist ivuxolimab in advanced cancers. Sequencing used immunoSEQ multiplex PCR; TCRdb keeps in-frame clones, though not all of them. This table holds about 35,000 clones, 65% to 85% found once. The CDR3 is made up of 15 amino acids. CDR1 and CDR2 from the germline V gene are LNHDA and SQIVND (reference sequence). Trimming left V 2 bases short and J 6 bases short, with 13 bases between. This sample comprised CD4+ or CD8+ T cells sorted from blood, obtained in a trial of the OX40 agonist ivuxolimab. The V call is TRBV19, the J call TRBJ2-2; no clear D gene. The TCR comes from an adult with an advanced solid tumor such as melanoma, head and neck, liver or kidney cancer. The CDR3 sequence is CASSISWARAGELFF. CDR3 coding DNA: TGTGCCAGTAGTATAAGTTGGGCCCGGGCCGGGGAGCTGTTTTTT.